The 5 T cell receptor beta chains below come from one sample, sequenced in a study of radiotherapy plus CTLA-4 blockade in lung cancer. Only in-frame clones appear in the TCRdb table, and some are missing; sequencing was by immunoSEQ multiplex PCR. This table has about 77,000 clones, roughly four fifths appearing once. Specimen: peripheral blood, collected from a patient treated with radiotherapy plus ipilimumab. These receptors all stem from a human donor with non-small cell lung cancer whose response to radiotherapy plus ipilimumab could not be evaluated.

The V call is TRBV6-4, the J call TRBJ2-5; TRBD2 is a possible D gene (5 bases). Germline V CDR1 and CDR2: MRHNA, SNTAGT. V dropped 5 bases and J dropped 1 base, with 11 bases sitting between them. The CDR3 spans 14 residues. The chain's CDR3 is CASSPTSAQETQYF. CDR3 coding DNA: TGTGCCAGCAGTCCCACTAGTGCCCAAGAGACCCAGTACTTC.

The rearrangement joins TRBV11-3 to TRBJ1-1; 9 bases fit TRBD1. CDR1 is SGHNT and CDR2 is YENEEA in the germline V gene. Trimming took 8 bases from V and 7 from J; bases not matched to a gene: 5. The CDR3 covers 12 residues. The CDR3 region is CASRGDRDEAFF. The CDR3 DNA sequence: TGTGCCAGCCGGGGGGACAGGGATGAAGCTTTCTTT.

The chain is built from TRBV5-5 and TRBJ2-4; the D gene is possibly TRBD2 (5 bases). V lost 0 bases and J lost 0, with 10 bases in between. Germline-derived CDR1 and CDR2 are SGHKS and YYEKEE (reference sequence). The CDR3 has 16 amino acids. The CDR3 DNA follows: TGTGCCAGCAGCTTGGACGGTGGAGGAGCCAAAAACATTCAGTACTTC. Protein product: CASSLDGGGAKNIQYF. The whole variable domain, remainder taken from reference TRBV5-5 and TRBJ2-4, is DAGVTQSPTHLIKTRGQQVTLRCSPISGHKSVSWYQQVLGQGPQFIFQYYEKEERGRGNFPDRFSARQFPNYSSELNVNALLLGDSALYLCASSLDGGGAKNIQYFGAGTRLSVL.

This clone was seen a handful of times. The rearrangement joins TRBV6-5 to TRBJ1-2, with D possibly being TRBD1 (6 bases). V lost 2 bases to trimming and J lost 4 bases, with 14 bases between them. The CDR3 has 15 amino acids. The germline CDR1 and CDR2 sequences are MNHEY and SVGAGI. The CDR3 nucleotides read TGTGCCAGCAGTTACCTGTCAGGGGCTCTCTATGGCTACACCTTC. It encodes CASSYLSGALYGYTF.

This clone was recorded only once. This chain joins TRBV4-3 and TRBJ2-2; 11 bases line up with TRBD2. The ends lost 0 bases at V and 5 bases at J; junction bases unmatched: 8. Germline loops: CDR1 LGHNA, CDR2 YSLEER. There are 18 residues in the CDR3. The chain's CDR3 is CASSQETGLAGGTGELFF. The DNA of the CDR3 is TGCGCCAGCAGCCAAGAAACGGGGTTAGCGGGGGGGACCGGGGAGCTGTTTTTT.